This TCR beta chain derives from a study of control samples from healthy donors and cancer patients. This clone has a handful of counts. Repertoires were generated with immunoSEQ multiplex PCR, while TCRdb's copy carries only in-frame clones and drops some. The data contain about 110,000 clones, 82% of them seen just once; the ten biggest clones take up 6% to 8%. With 2 bases removed from V and 8 bases from J, the gap between germline ends came to 30 bases. CDR3 length equals 19 residues. In germline, CDR1 is SNHLY, CDR2 FYNNEI. The sample was blood. The clonotype was recovered from a man aged 18 to 35 in good health. The chain carries TRBV2 and TRBJ1-2; D is uncertain. CDR3 in amino acids: CASSEPVPVRFGGPYGYTF. Here the CDR3 DNA reads TGTGCCAGCAGTGAACCAGTACCGGTTAGGTTCGGAGGACCCTACGGCTACACCTTC.